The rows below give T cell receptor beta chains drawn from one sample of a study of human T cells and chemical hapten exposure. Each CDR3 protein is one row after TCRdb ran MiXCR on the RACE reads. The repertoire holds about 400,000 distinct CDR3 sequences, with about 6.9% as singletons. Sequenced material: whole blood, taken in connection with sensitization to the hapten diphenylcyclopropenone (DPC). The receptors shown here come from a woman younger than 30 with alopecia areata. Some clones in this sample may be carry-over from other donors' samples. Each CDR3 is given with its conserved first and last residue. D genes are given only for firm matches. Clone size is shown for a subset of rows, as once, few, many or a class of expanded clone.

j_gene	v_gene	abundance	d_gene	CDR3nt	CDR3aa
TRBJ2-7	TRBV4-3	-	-	TGCGCCAGCAGCCAACGGACAGCGAGGTACGAGCAGTACTTC	CASSQRTARYEQYF
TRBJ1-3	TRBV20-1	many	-	TGCAGTGCTGATGGGGGTTCTGGAAACACCATATATTTT	CSADGGSGNTIYF
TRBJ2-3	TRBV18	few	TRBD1	TGTGCCAGCTTACTACAGGGGGCCCAAGGTACGCAGTATTTT	CASLLQGAQGTQYF
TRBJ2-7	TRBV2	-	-	TGTGCCAGCAGTGAAGCGGCGGCAAGGGGATACGAGCAGTACTTC	CASSEAAARGYEQYF
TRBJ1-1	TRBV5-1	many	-	TGCGCCAGCAGCACCGGATTAACTGGCACTGAAGCTTTCTTT	CASSTGLTGTEAFF
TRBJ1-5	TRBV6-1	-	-	TGTGCCAGCAGTGAATCTCTAGTAGGGCTGCGGCAGCCCCAGCATTTT	CASSESLVGLRQPQHF
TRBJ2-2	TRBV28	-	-	TGTGCCAGCACCCAGACGGCGAACACCGGGGAGCTGTTTTTT	CASTQTANTGELFF
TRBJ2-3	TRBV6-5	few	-	TGTGCCAGCAGTTACTCCCCAGAAAATCCTGACACAGATACGCAGTATTTT	CASSYSPENPDTDTQYF
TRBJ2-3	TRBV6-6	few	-	TGTGCCAGCAGTTACTCGACTTTGATAACGGCAGATACGCAGTATTTT	CASSYSTLITADTQYF
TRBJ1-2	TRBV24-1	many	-	TGTGCCACCAGGATAGGTCCGCCGGGCTACACCTTC	CATRIGPPGYTF
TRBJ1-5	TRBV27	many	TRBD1	TGTGCCAGCAGAACAGGGGTGGTTGGCAATCAGCCCCAGCATTTT	CASRTGVVGNQPQHF
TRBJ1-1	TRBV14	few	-	TGTGCCAGCAGCCGCCAACAGGGATTCGGCACTGAAGCTTTCTTT	CASSRQQGFGTEAFF
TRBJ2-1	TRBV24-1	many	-	TGTGCCACCTCGGGGTCGTACAATGAGCAGTTCTTC	CATSGSYNEQFF
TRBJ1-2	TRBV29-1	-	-	TGCAGCGTTGGGACGGGGACAAGCCCATATGGCTACACCTTC	CSVGTGTSPYGYTF
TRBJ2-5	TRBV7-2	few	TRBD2	TGTGCCAGCAGCCCAGACAGCGGGGGCCTTCAAGAGACCCAGTACTTC	CASSPDSGGLQETQYF
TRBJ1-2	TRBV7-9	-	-	TGTGCCAGCAGCTCCGACGGGGCCGTGAAGGGCTACACCTTC	CASSSDGAVKGYTF
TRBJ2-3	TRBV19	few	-	TGTGCCAGTAGTATAGGTGGATGGGATACGCAGTATTTT	CASSIGGWDTQYF
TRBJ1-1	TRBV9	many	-	TGTGCCAGCCGAGGAGGGGTGAGCACTGAAGCTTTCTTT	CASRGGVSTEAFF
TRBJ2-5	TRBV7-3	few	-	TGTGCCAGCAGCCATCTGAGACAATCACAAGAGACCCAGTACTTC	CASSHLRQSQETQYF
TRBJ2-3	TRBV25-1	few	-	TGTGCCAGCAGTGAATTAACGACAGATACGCAGTATTTT	CASSELTTDTQYF
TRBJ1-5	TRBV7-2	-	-	TGTGCCAGCAGCGCGGTAGGAACAGGGAGTCAGCCCCAGCATTTT	CASSAVGTGSQPQHF
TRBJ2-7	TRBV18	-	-	TGTGCCAGCCGGGACGTGCGATACGAGCAGTACTTC	CASRDVRYEQYF
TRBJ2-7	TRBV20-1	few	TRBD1	TGCAGTGCTGACCGCGGATCGGACAGGAGGTACTACGAGCAGTACTTC	CSADRGSDRRYYEQYF
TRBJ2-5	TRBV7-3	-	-	TGTGCCAGCAGCTTAGGGGTAACGGAGACCCAGTACTTC	CASSLGVTETQYF
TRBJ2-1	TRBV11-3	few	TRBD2	TGTGCCAGCAGCTTAGATACTAGCGGGGGGTACAATGAGCAGTTCTTC	CASSLDTSGGYNEQFF
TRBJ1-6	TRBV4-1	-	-	TGCGCCAGCAGCCAAGGGGCGGCGAGCTCCTATAATTCACCCCTCCACTTT	CASSQGAASSYNSPLHF
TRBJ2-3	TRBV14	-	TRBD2	TGTGCCAGCAGCCAACTCACCCCCGGGACTAGCGGGGATACGCAGTATTTT	CASSQLTPGTSGDTQYF
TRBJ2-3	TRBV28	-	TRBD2	TGTGCCAGCAGTTCCCGGGGGGGCACAGATACGCAGTATTTT	CASSSRGGTDTQYF
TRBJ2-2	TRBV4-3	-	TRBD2	TGCGCCAGCAGCCAAAACGGGGGGGGACTCGGGGAGCTGTTTTTT	CASSQNGGGLGELFF
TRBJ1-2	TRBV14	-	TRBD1	TGTGCCAGTGACCGGGACAGGGGTTTCGGCTACACCTTC	CASDRDRGFGYTF
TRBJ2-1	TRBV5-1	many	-	TGCGCCAGCAGCTTGCGATCCCAGGGAGGCAATGAGCAGTTCTTC	CASSLRSQGGNEQFF
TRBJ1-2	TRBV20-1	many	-	TGCACCTCTAAATCATCAAGGGGAGATGGCTACACCTTC	CTSKSSRGDGYTF
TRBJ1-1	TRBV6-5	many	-	TGTGCCAGCAACATCGACCGGGACGGTGAAGCTTTCTTT	CASNIDRDGEAFF
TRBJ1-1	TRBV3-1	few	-	TGTGCCAGCAGCCGGCAAGAGGGGCCGGGGAACACTGAAGCTTTCTTT	CASSRQEGPGNTEAFF
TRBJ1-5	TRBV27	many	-	TGTGCCAGCAGTTCACGGCAGGGCCATCAGCCCCAGCATTTT	CASSSRQGHQPQHF
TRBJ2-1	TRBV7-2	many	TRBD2	TGTGCCAGCAGCTTAGCGCTGCCAGCGGGGGGCAATGAGCAGTTCTTC	CASSLALPAGGNEQFF
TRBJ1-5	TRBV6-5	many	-	TGTGCCAGCAGGGCGGGGTGGAGTCAGCCCCAGCATTTT	CASRAGWSQPQHF
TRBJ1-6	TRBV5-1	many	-	TGCGCCAGCAGCGGGGGACCGCCTTGGGCACCCCTCCACTTT	CASSGGPPWAPLHF
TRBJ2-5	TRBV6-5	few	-	TGTGCCAGCAGTACAAACGGGGGTCAAGAGACCCAGTACTTC	CASSTNGGQETQYF
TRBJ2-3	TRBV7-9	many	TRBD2	TGTGCCAGCAGCTGGGGGGGACTAGCGGACTACACAGATACGCAGTATTTT	CASSWGGLADYTDTQYF
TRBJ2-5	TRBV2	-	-	TGTGCCAGCAGCGCACAGGGTGGTCAAGAGACCCAGTACTTC	CASSAQGGQETQYF
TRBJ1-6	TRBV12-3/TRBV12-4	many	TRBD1	TGTGCCAGCAGTTTAGGGACAGGGGTTAGCTCCTATAATTCACCCCTCCACTTT	CASSLGTGVSSYNSPLHF
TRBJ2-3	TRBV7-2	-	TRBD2	TGTGCCACCTTAGCGGGGGGGTGGGCAGATACGCAGTATTTT	CATLAGGWADTQYF
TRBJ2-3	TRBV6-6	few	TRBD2	TGTGCCAGCAGTTACTGGGCTAGCGGGGTTAGCACAGATACGCAGTATTTT	CASSYWASGVSTDTQYF
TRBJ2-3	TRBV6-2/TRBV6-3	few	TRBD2	TGTGCCAGCGGCGGGGGTAACGCAGATACGCAGTATTTT	CASGGGNADTQYF
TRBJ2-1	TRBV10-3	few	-	TGTGCCATCAGTGAGAGCCGTCTAGCTAATGAGCAGTTCTTC	CAISESRLANEQFF
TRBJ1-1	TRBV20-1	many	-	TGCAGTGCTATCGGAGGCTATTCCCCGAAAGAAGCTTTCTTT	CSAIGGYSPKEAFF
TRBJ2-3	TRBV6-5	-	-	TGTGCCAGCAGTTACCAGCTAGCGCAACGCACAGATACGCAGTATTTT	CASSYQLAQRTDTQYF
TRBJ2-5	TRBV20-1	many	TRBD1	TGCAGTGCTAGAGATCTGCAGGGGGAGCAGACCCAGTACTTC	CSARDLQGEQTQYF
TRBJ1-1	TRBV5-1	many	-	TGCGCCAGCAGCGCCTACAGGAGTCCCTCTGAAGCTTTCTTT	CASSAYRSPSEAFF
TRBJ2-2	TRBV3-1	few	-	TGTGCCAGCAACACCAACAGGGAGGGGAACACCGGGGAGCTGTTTTTT	CASNTNREGNTGELFF
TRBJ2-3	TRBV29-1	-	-	TGCAGCGTTTGGGGCGGGGTTGAAGATACGCAGTATTTT	CSVWGGVEDTQYF
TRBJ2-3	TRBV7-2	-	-	TGTGCCAGCAGCCCGTTCAGCGCCCCAGATACGCAGTATTTT	CASSPFSAPDTQYF
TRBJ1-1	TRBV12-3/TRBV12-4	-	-	TGTGCCAGCAGTTTGAAGGCAGGCACTGAAGCTTTCTTT	CASSLKAGTEAFF
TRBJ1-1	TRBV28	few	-	TGTGCCAGCAGTTTATCCTACCTGGCTCGGAACACTGAAGCTTTCTTT	CASSLSYLARNTEAFF
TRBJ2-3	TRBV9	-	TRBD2	TGTGCCAGCAGCGTTAGCGGGGGCTTCACAGATACGCAGTATTTT	CASSVSGGFTDTQYF
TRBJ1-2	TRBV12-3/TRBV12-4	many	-	TGTGCCAGCAGTTTTCCGGCAGGTATTAACTATGGCTACACCTTC	CASSFPAGINYGYTF
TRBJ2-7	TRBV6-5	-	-	TGTGCCAGCAGTTACGACAGTTCTTACGAGCAGTACTTC	CASSYDSSYEQYF
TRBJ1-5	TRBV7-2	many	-	TGTGCCAGCAGCCCCCGTTCGGGGCCCCAGCATTTT	CASSPRSGPQHF